A selection of T cell receptor beta chains follows, all from one sample in a study of CD8 T cells in Susac syndrome. TCRdb processed the immunoSEQ multiplex PCR reads anew with MiXCR; each CDR3 protein has one entry. Among 150,000 to 200,000 distinct CDR3 sequences, 90% to 95% were seen once, and the ten largest hold over 0.12%. The sequenced sample consisted of CD4+ T cells from PBMCs. The receptors originated from a human donor in good health. Each CDR3 is given with its conserved first and last residue. Fields, in order: D gene, J gene, clone size, CDR3 length, V gene, CDR3 protein, CDR3 DNA. A D gene is named only where the DNA matches it firmly. Clone size is not always given. Where it is, it says once, few, many or a class for expanded clones.

.	TRBJ2-7	.	16	TRBV23-1	CASRISPGHHSYEQYF	TGCGCCAGCAGGATAAGTCCGGGACACCACTCCTACGAGCAGTACTTC
TRBD1	TRBJ2-2	.	15	TRBV11-2	CASSDDRENTGELFF	TGTGCCAGCAGCGACGACAGGGAAAACACCGGGGAGCTGTTTTTT
.	TRBJ2-5	.	13	TRBV5-4	CASSLDLLGTQYF	TGTGCCAGCAGCTTGGACCTCCTTGGGACCCAGTACTTC
.	TRBJ2-5	.	13	TRBV20-1	CSARVDSQETQYF	TGCAGTGCTAGAGTCGACAGCCAAGAGACCCAGTACTTC
TRBD1	TRBJ1-1	.	11	TRBV30	CAVSRDSEAFF	TGTGCCGTATCCCGGGACAGTGAAGCTTTCTTT
.	TRBJ1-5	.	14	TRBV20-1	CSARDRMGSQPQHF	TGCAGTGCTAGAGATCGAATGGGTTCGCAGCCCCAGCATTTT
TRBD1	TRBJ1-6	.	15	TRBV9	CASSVGGRGPSPLHF	TGTGCCAGCAGCGTAGGGGGCAGGGGGCCTTCACCCCTCCACTTT
.	TRBJ2-1	.	13	TRBV19	CASSVTAPREQFF	TGTGCCAGTAGTGTTACTGCCCCTCGTGAGCAGTTCTTC
.	TRBJ1-1	.	14	TRBV25-1	CASSEPGANTEAFF	TGTGCCAGCAGTGAACCCGGGGCGAACACTGAAGCTTTCTTT
.	TRBJ1-5	once	13	TRBV3-1	CASSQEGARPQHF	TGTGCCAGCAGCCAAGAAGGGGCCCGGCCCCAGCATTTT
.	TRBJ2-3	.	13	TRBV20-1	CSARVPSTDTQYF	TGCAGTGCTAGAGTGCCTAGCACAGATACGCAGTATTTT
TRBD1	TRBJ1-6	.	17	TRBV3-1	CASSQVGGTGGFSPLHF	TGTGCCAGCAGCCAAGTAGGTGGGACAGGGGGATTTTCACCCCTCCACTTT
.	TRBJ2-7	.	13	TRBV29-1	CSVARTSLYEQYF	TGCAGCGTAGCCCGGACTTCCCTCTACGAGCAGTACTTC
.	TRBJ2-2	.	15	TRBV28	CASSFRGINTGELFF	TGTGCCAGCAGTTTTAGGGGCATAAACACCGGGGAGCTGTTTTTT
.	TRBJ1-1	.	13	TRBV3-1	CASSRDMNTEAFF	TGTGCCAGCAGCAGAGACATGAACACTGAAGCTTTCTTT
.	TRBJ2-7	.	12	TRBV3-1	CASSPLGEEQYF	TGTGCCAGCAGCCCCCTTGGGGAGGAGCAGTACTTC
.	TRBJ2-3	.	14	TRBV4-3	CASSAGTGTDTQYF	TGCGCCAGCTCCGCCGGGACTGGCACAGATACGCAGTATTTT
.	TRBJ1-1	once	14	TRBV7-9	CASSLIGINTEAFF	TGTGCCAGCAGCTTAATTGGGATCAACACTGAAGCTTTCTTT
.	TRBJ2-3	once	13	TRBV9	CASSSPAMDTQYF	TGTGCCAGCAGCTCCCCAGCGATGGATACGCAGTATTTT
.	TRBJ2-2	.	15	TRBV10-3	CAISEGTAYTGELFF	TGTGCCATCTCTGAGGGCACGGCGTACACCGGGGAGCTGTTTTTT
.	TRBJ2-5	.	15	TRBV5-4	CASSGSVNSQETQYF	TGTGCCAGCAGCGGATCCGTCAACAGCCAAGAGACCCAGTACTTC
.	TRBJ1-5	.	14	TRBV12-3/TRBV12-4	CASRQSTDNQPQHF	TGTGCCAGCAGGCAATCGACAGACAATCAGCCCCAGCATTTT
.	TRBJ1-2	.	13	TRBV29-1	CSVHLDKFYGYTF	TGCAGCGTCCATCTGGACAAGTTCTATGGCTACACCTTC
TRBD1	TRBJ2-7	.	14	TRBV28	CASSYGQGFYEQYF	TGTGCCAGCAGTTATGGACAGGGCTTCTACGAGCAGTACTTC
.	TRBJ2-5	.	15	TRBV12-3/TRBV12-4	CASTNLAAGQETQYF	TGTGCCAGCACTAATCTGGCCGCAGGCCAAGAGACCCAGTACTTC
TRBD1	TRBJ2-5	.	14	TRBV24-1	CATSDSDRVETQYF	TGTGCCACCAGTGATTCCGACAGGGTAGAGACCCAGTACTTC
.	TRBJ1-5	.	13	TRBV29-1	CSVEGTLNQPQHF	TGCAGCGTTGAGGGGACGCTTAATCAGCCCCAGCATTTT
TRBD1	TRBJ2-1	once	16	TRBV7-2	CASSPGTGDSYNEQFF	TGTGCCAGCAGCCCAGGGACAGGGGACTCCTACAATGAGCAGTTCTTC
TRBD1	TRBJ1-5	.	14	TRBV2	CASTEQGSSQPQHF	TGTGCCAGCACAGAACAGGGGAGTAGTCAGCCCCAGCATTTT
.	TRBJ1-4	.	13	TRBV20-1	CSADGGINEKLFF	TGCAGTGCTGACGGGGGGATCAATGAAAAACTGTTTTTT
TRBD1	TRBJ2-5	.	14	TRBV18	CASSPDRSQETQYF	TGTGCCAGCTCGCCGGACAGGTCACAAGAGACCCAGTACTTC
TRBD1	TRBJ2-7	.	15	TRBV4-3	CASSQDGQGPVGQYF	TGCGCCAGCAGCCAAGACGGACAGGGGCCCGTGGGGCAGTACTTC
TRBD1	TRBJ1-1	.	14	TRBV11-2	CASSLDPGGSFAFF	TGTGCCAGCAGCTTAGATCCAGGGGGCTCGTTCGCTTTCTTT
.	TRBJ2-5	.	12	TRBV20-1	CSASAGQETQYF	TGCAGTGCTAGCGCAGGACAAGAGACCCAGTACTTC
.	TRBJ2-7	.	14	TRBV20-1	CSAISGDSSYEQYF	TGCAGTGCGATCTCGGGGGACTCATCCTACGAGCAGTACTTC
.	TRBJ2-3	.	16	TRBV7-9	CASSLGGALPTDTQYF	TGTGCCAGCAGCTTAGGGGGGGCTCTTCCCACAGATACGCAGTATTTT